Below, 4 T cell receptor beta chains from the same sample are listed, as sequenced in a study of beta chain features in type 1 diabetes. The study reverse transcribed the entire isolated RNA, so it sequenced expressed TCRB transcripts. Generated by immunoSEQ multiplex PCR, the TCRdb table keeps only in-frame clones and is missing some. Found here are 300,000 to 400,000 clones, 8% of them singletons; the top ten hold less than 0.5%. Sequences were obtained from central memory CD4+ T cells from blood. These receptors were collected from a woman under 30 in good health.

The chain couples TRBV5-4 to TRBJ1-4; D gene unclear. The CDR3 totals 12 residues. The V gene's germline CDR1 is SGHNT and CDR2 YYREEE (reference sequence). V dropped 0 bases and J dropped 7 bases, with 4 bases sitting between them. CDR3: CASSLDSEKLFF. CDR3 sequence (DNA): TGTGCCAGCAGCTTGGACAGTGAAAAACTGTTTTTT.

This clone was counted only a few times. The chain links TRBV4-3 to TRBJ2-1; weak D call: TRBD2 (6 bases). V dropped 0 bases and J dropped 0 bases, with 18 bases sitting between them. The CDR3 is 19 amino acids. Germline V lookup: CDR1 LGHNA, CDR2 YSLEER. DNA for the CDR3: TGCGCCAGCAGCCAAGACGCGGGAATATCAGGGACCTCCTACAATGAGCAGTTCTTC. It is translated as CASSQDAGISGTSYNEQFF.

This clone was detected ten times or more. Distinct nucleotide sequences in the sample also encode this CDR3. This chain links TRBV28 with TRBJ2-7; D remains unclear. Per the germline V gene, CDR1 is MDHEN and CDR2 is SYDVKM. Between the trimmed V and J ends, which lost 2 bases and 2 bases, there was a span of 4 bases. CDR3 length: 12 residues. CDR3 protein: CASSLAPYEQYF. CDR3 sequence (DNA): TGTGCCAGCAGTTTAGCCCCCTACGAGCAGTACTTC.

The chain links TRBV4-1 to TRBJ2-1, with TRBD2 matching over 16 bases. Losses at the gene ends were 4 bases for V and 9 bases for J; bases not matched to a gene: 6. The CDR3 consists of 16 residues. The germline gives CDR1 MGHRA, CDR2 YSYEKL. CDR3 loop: CASSPPGLAGGGEQFF. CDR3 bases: TGCGCCAGCAGCCCTCCGGGACTAGCGGGAGGGGGTGAGCAGTTCTTC.